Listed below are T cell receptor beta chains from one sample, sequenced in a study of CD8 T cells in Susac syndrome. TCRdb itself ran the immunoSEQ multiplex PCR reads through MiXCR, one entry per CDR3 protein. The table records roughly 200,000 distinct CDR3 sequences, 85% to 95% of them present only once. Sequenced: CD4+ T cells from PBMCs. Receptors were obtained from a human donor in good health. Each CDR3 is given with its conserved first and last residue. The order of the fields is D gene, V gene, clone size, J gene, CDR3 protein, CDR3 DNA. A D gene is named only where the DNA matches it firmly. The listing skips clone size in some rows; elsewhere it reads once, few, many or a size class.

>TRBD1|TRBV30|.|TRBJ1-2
CAWKDRGVGYTF
TGTGCCTGGAAGGACAGGGGAGTTGGCTACACCTTC
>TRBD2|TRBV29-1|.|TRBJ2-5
CSVDAGGEETQYF
TGCAGCGTTGATGCGGGGGGGGAAGAGACCCAGTACTTC
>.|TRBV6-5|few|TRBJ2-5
CASRRTGETQYF
TGTGCCAGCAGGAGAACGGGGGAGACCCAGTACTTC
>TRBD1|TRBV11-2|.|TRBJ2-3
CASRDRVTDTQYF
TGTGCCAGCAGGGACAGGGTAACAGATACACAGTATTTT
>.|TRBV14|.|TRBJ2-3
CASGLVRDTQYF
TGTGCCAGCGGGCTGGTTCGGGATACGCAGTATTTT
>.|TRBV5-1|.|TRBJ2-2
CASRTTNTGELFF
TGCGCCAGTCGGACAACGAACACCGGGGAGCTGTTTTTT
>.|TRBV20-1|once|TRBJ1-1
CSARGTTLEAFF
TGCAGTGCTAGAGGGACAACTCTTGAAGCTTTCTTT
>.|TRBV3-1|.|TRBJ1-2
CASSQDRLAGYTF
TGTGCCAGCAGCCAAGATCGGCTGGCTGGCTACACCTTC
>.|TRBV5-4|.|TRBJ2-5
CASSLDWGQETQYF
TGTGCCAGCAGCTTGGATTGGGGACAAGAGACCCAGTACTTC
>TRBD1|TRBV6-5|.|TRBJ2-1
CASSSPGTGAVPNYNEQFF
TGTGCCAGCAGTTCCCCCGGGACAGGGGCTGTACCCAACTACAATGAGCAGTTCTTC
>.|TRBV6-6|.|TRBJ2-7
CASGRDRSSYEQYF
TGTGCCAGCGGCCGGGACCGTAGCTCCTACGAGCAGTACTTC
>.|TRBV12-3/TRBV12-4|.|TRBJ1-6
CASSFEAGADSPLHF
TGTGCCAGCAGTTTTGAGGCAGGGGCCGATTCACCCCTCCACTTT
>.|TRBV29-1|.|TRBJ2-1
CSGSNREQFF
TGCAGCGGATCAAATAGGGAGCAGTTCTTC
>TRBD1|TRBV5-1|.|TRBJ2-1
CASSLVGQGAVDEQFF
TGCGCCAGCAGCTTGGTTGGACAGGGGGCTGTCGATGAGCAGTTCTTC
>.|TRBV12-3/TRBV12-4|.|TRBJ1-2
CASSLHMDDGYTF
TGTGCCAGCAGTTTACACATGGATGATGGCTACACCTTC
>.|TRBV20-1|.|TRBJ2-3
CSARDRTGSFDTQYF
TGCAGTGCTAGAGATCGGACGGGGAGTTTCGATACGCAGTATTTT
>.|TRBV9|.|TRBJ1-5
CASSVGGFEPQHF
TGTGCCAGCAGCGTAGGAGGATTTGAACCCCAGCATTTT
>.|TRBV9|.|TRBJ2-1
CASSVQGGGHNEQFF
TGTGCCAGCAGCGTACAGGGTGGAGGACACAATGAGCAGTTCTTC
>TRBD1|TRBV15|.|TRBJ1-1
CATSRDQGGPFF
TGTGCCACCAGCAGAGATCAGGGGGGGCCTTTCTTT
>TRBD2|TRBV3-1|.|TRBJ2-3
CASSQTSGRDKQYF
TGTGCCAGCAGCCAAACTAGCGGGAGAGATAAGCAGTATTTT
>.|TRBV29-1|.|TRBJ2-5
CCAGDETQYF
TGTTGCGCGGGTGACGAGACCCAGTACTTC
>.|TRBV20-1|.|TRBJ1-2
CSARTPMTWDYGYTF
TGCAGTGCTCGGACACCGATGACGTGGGACTATGGCTACACCTTC
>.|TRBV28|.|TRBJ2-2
CASRRNTGELFF
TGTGCCAGCAGGCGTAACACCGGGGAGCTGTTTTTT
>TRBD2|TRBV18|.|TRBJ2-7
CASSPGTSGAYEQYF
TGTGCCAGCTCACCTGGGACTAGCGGGGCCTACGAGCAGTACTTC
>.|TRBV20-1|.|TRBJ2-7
CSARDRTILYEQYF
TGCAGTGCTAGAGATCGTACTATTCTCTACGAGCAGTACTTC
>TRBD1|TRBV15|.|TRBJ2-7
CATSARQGSYEQYF
TGTGCCACCAGCGCCCGACAGGGATCCTACGAGCAGTACTTC
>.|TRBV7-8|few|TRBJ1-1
CASSSGRNTEAFF
TGTGCCAGCAGCTCCGGACGGAACACTGAAGCTTTCTTT
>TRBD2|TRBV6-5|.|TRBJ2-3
CASSYSLAVSTDTQYF
TGTGCCAGCAGCTACTCCCTAGCGGTGAGCACAGATACGCAGTATTTT
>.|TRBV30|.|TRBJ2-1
CAWTRGRSYNEQFF
TGTGCCTGGACACGGGGTCGGTCCTACAATGAGCAGTTCTTC
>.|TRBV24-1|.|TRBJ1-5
CATSARGGQPQHF
TGTGCCACCAGTGCAAGGGGGGGGCAGCCCCAGCATTTT
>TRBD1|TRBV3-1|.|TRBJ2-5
CASSQVFGTGQETQYF
TGTGCCAGCAGCCAAGTATTCGGGACAGGACAAGAGACCCAGTACTTC
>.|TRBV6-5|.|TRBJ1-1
CASSRGTANTEAFF
TGTGCCAGCAGTCGCGGGACGGCGAACACTGAAGCTTTCTTT
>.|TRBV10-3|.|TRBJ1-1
CAISAGRDTEAFF
TGTGCCATCAGTGCAGGTCGGGACACTGAAGCTTTCTTT
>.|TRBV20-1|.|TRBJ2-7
CSALRRATLRAYEQYF
TGCAGTGCCTTACGGAGGGCTACTCTTAGAGCCTACGAGCAGTACTTC
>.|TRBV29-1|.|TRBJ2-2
CSVGQTNTGELFF
TGCAGCGTTGGACAGACGAACACCGGGGAGCTGTTTTTT
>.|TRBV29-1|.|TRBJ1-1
CSVSFADNTEAFF
TGCAGCGTCTCTTTCGCGGATAACACTGAAGCTTTCTTT